This TCR beta chain appears in the sequencing data of a study of spatial heterogeneity in lung cancer. Study-wide context: There were, on average, more than eight raw-read appearances for each unique TCR and UMI combination.

This clonotype was picked up a small number of times. V lost 7 bases, J lost 1 base, and 10 bases lay in between. This CDR3 has 13 residues. Time point of the sample: sample taken at primary tumor resection. The donor population consisted of roughly 70 patients with untreated, early-stage non-small cell lung cancer. Sequencing covered unsorted whole RNA taken from tumor, nontumor lung or frozen PBMC. The library protocol tagged each TCR cDNA with a unique molecular identifier. TCRdb re-called the 5' RACE reads with MiXCR, one entry per CDR3 protein. The data show about 45,000 distinct CDR3 sequences, under 7.5% seen once.

The sample was PBMCs, taken at surgery. The origin of this receptor is a female donor with early-stage non-small cell lung cancer. V usage is TRBV12-3 or TRBV12-4 and J usage is TRBJ1-1; tentatively, D is TRBD1 (5 bases). The CDR3 bases are TGTGCCAGCACCTTGACAGCGAACACTGAAGCTTTCTTT. Translated: CASTLTANTEAFF.